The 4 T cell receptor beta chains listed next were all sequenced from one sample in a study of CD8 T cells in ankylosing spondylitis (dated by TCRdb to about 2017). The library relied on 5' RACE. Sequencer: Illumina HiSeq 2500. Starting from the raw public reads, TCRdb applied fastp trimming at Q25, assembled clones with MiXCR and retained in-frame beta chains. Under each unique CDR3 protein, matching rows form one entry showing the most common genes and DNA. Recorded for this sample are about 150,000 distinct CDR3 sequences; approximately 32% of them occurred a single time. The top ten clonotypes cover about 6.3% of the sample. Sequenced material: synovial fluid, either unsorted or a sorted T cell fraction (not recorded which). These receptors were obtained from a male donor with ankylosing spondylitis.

CDR3: CASSQEELPPYNEQFF. The CDR3 bases are TGCGCCAGCAGCCAAGAAGAACTTCCACCTTACAATGAGCAGTTCTTC. The chain is built from TRBV4-1 and TRBJ2-1; D is unclear. The CDR3 has 16 residues. Germline V CDR1 and CDR2: MGHRA, YSYEKL. V dropped 0 bases and J dropped 4 bases, with 13 bases sitting between them.

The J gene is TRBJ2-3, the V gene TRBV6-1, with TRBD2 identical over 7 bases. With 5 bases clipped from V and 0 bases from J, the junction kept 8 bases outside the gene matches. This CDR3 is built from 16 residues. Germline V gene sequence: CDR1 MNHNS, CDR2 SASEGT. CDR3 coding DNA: TGTGCCAGCAGTCCGTCAGCGGGGTATAGCACAGATACGCAGTATTTT. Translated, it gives CASSPSAGYSTDTQYF.

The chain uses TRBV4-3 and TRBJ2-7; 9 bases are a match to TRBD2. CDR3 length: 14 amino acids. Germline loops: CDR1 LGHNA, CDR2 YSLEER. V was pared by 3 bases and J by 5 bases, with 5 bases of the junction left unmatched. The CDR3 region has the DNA TGCGCCAGCAGCCATAGCGGGAGTCAGGACGAGCAGTACTTC. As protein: CASSHSGSQDEQYF.

The CDR3 nucleotides are TGTGCCAGCAGTTTAGCCGGGACAGGGGTGTCCTACGAGCAGTACTTC. Translating it yields CASSLAGTGVSYEQYF. The V and J genes are TRBV12-3 or TRBV12-4 and TRBJ2-7, with TRBD1 identical over 10 bases. The V and J ends lost 0 bases and 1 base, in that order; junction bases with no gene match: 3. The CDR3 totals 16 residues.